The 15 T cell receptor beta chains below all came from one sample that was sequenced in a study of blood T cell repertoires in COVID-19 (dated by TCRdb to the early 2020s). The library was built by means of the immunoSEQ multiplex PCR assay. TCRdb took over this immuneACCESS table, retaining in-frame rearrangements with V and J assigned. Such tables are incomplete; in checked studies, under half of the missing clones stem from an unresolved V gene, and the remainder is unexplained. Present in this sample are roughly 160,000 clones, about 87% of which were seen just once. Under 0.7% of the sample lies in the top ten. Sequenced input: peripheral blood. Receptor source: a man between 60 and 75 years old with COVID-19, enrolled during active disease.

The chain couples TRBV9 to TRBJ2-1, with TRBD2 matching over 11 bases. Trimming took 0 bases from V and 8 from J; bases not matched to a gene: 16. The V gene's germline CDR1 is SGDLS and CDR2 YYNGEE. The CDR3 runs 19 residues. CDR3 in amino acids: CASSVASLAGGYMGDEQFF. CDR3 DNA: TGTGCCAGCAGCGTAGCTAGCCTAGCGGGGGGTTACATGGGAGATGAGCAGTTCTTC.

The chain carries TRBV5-1 and TRBJ2-3; 8 bases agree with TRBD1. CDR1 is SGHRS, CDR2 YFSETQ, per germline. The trim removed 4 bases at V and 5 bases at J, leaving 6 bases unmatched. The CDR3 runs 14 residues. For the CDR3, the DNA is TGCGCCAGCAGCCCGGGACAGGAACAAGATACGCAGTATTTT. Translation: CASSPGQEQDTQYF.

V gene TRBV5-1 combines with J gene TRBJ2-3; D might be TRBD1 (5 bases). The germline gives CDR1 SGHRS, CDR2 YFSETQ. Trimming pared 3 bases from V and 6 bases from J, leaving 8 bases between. This CDR3 has 12 residues. The CDR3 DNA is TGCGCCAGCAGCTCAAAGGGGGATACGCAGTATTTT. It yields the protein CASSSKGDTQYF.

V is TRBV11-3 and J is TRBJ2-1; 11 nucleotides line up with TRBD2. V was pared by 5 bases and J by 6 bases, with 18 bases of the junction left unmatched. Germline CDR1 reads SGHNT; CDR2 reads YENEEA. This CDR3 has 19 residues. CDR3 sequence: CASSPHTPGLAGAPNEQFF. The CDR3 DNA reads TGTGCCAGCAGCCCCCATACCCCCGGACTAGCGGGCGCCCCCAATGAGCAGTTCTTC. The full variable domain, in which reference TRBV11-3 and TRBJ2-1 provide the parts outside the CDR3, is EAGVVQSPRYKIIEKKQPVAFWCNPISGHNTLYWYLQNLGQGPELLIRYENEEAVDDSQLPKDRFSAERLKGVDSTLKIQPAELGDSAVYLCASSPHTPGLAGAPNEQFFGPGTRLTVL.

V and J are TRBV18 and TRBJ1-4; TRBD1 matches at 10 bases. The CDR3 sequence is 14 residues long. V trimming: 2 bases; J trimming: 8 bases; junction bases outside the gene matches: 2. CDR1 is KGHSH and CDR2 is LQKENI in the germline V gene. CDR3 protein: CASSPRGQGEKLFF. The CDR3 coding sequence is TGTGCCAGCTCACCAAGGGGACAGGGGGAAAAACTGTTTTTT.

The rearrangement links TRBV2 to TRBJ2-1; the match to TRBD1 covers 9 bases. V lost 4 bases, J lost 7 bases, and 2 bases stayed unmatched. Germline CDR1 SNHLY, CDR2 FYNNEI. The CDR3 is made up of 13 amino acids. This CDR3 reads CASSGDRENEQFF. The CDR3 nucleotides read TGTGCCAGCAGTGGGGACAGGGAGAATGAGCAGTTCTTC.

This sequence joins TRBV6-4 and TRBJ1-5, with D perhaps matching TRBD1 (6 bases). Germline-derived CDR1 and CDR2 are MRHNA and SNTAGT. The V gene lost 6 bases and the J gene lost 7 bases, with 25 bases spanning the gap. This CDR3 spans 17 amino acids. The CDR3 region has the DNA TGTGCCAGCAGCCCGGAGTTTACAGGGAGCCTAAGGCAGCCCCAGCATTTT. Amino acids: CASSPEFTGSLRQPQHF.

As to this clone: The junction does not match germline at one end; this may be a read error. The V gene is TRBV7-7, the J gene TRBJ2-5, with D tentatively TRBD2 (7 bases). Germline V gives CDR1 SSHAT, CDR2 FNYEAQ (reference sequence). The CDR3 extends over 16 amino acids. The CDR3, as DNA: TGTGCTAGCAGCTTGAGGGGGGGGCATGGCCAAGAGACCCAGTACTTC. Translation: CASSLRGGHGQETQYF.

J is TRBJ1-5 and V is TRBV18; no reliable D call. The CDR3 spans 18 residues. Deletions cut 5 bases from V and 1 base from J, with 21 bases between. The germline gives CDR1 KGHSH, CDR2 LQKENI. The CDR3 DNA is TGTGCCAGCTCATCTTACGTTTGGGAGGGCGCGAGCAATCAGCCCCAGCATTTT. It translates to CASSSYVWEGASNQPQHF.

This sequence joins TRBV5-4 and TRBJ2-5, with 7 bases aligning to TRBD2. With 0 bases clipped from V and 5 bases from J, the junction kept 7 bases outside the gene matches. Germline lookup yields CDR1 SGHNT and CDR2 YYREEE (reference sequence). This CDR3 comprises 15 residues. The CDR3, as DNA: TGTGCCAGCAGCTTGGAGCTAGCGGATGGGGAGACCCAGTACTTC. Translation gives CASSLELADGETQYF.

V gene TRBV11-2 combines with J gene TRBJ1-4; D is unresolved. Germline loops: CDR1 SGHAT, CDR2 FQNNGV. The CDR3 is 15 amino acids. The V and J ends lost 4 bases and 2 bases respectively, with 11 bases between them. CDR3 in DNA: TGTGCCAGCAGCTCATCGGGGAGCACTAATGAAAAACTGTTTTTT. Its protein is CASSSSGSTNEKLFF. Full variable domain (missing parts from reference TRBV11-2 and TRBJ1-4): EAGVAQSPRYKIIEKRQSVAFWCNPISGHATLYWYQQILGQGPKLLIQFQNNGVVDDSQLPKDRFSAERLKGVDSTLKIQPAKLEDSAVYLCASSSSGSTNEKLFFGSGTQLSVL.

This chain connects TRBV7-2 to TRBJ1-1; no definite D call. The CDR3 runs to 13 residues. The germline V gene encodes CDR1 SGHTA and CDR2 FQGNSA. V lost 3 bases to trimming and J lost 2 bases, with 7 bases between them. The CDR3 nucleotides are TGTGCCAGCAGCTTGGCCCAAAACACTGAAGCTTTCTTT. This translates into CASSLAQNTEAFF.

The V call is TRBV14, the J call TRBJ2-7; no reliable D call. Germline V lookup: CDR1 SGHDN, CDR2 FVKESK. This CDR3 region has 14 residues. Trimming stripped 0 bases from V and 5 bases from J, with 11 bases between. In DNA form, the CDR3 reads TGTGCCAGCAGCCAAGATTATTCTCGGGACGAGCAGTACTTC. Protein: CASSQDYSRDEQYF.

The rearrangement uses TRBV28 and TRBJ1-1; D is perhaps TRBD1 (5 bases). With 5 bases removed from V and 4 bases from J, the gap between germline ends came to 14 bases. This CDR3 is built from 14 residues. CDR1 and CDR2 from the germline V gene are MDHEN and SYDVKM. The CDR3 sequence: CASSEPGDTTEAFF. The DNA of the CDR3 is TGTGCCAGCAGTGAGCCGGGGGATACCACTGAAGCTTTCTTT.

The V and J genes are TRBV9 and TRBJ2-1, with TRBD2 matching 7 bases. The germline V gene has CDR1 SGDLS and CDR2 YYNGEE. V shed 0 bases, J shed 4 bases, and the junction held 7 bases outside the gene matches. The CDR3 length is 16 residues. CDR3 nucleotide sequence: TGTGCCAGCAGCGTAGTTGCTAGCGGTGGGTACAATGAGCAGTTCTTC. This sequence encodes CASSVVASGGYNEQFF.